This T cell receptor (beta chain) was captured by sequencing in a study of cytotoxic CD8 clonotypes in ibrutinib-treated CLL. J lost 0 bases, V lost 5 bases, and 9 bases had no gene match. Per germline, CDR1 MDHEN and CDR2 SYDVKM. This CDR3 is 17 amino acids long. A 1 in 200,000 to 1 in 1 million T cell depth was the sequencing target. Sequencing used immunoSEQ multiplex PCR; TCRdb keeps in-frame clones, though not all of them. The sample has over 150,000 clones; roughly 86% are singletons. V is TRBV28 and J is TRBJ2-3; TRBD2 agrees at 9 bases. The sequence was collected from a human donor with chronic lymphocytic leukemia. The input for sequencing was PBMCs, taken after 12 months of ibrutinib treatment. The CDR3 reads CASSAAAGGSSTDTQYF. The CDR3 region has the DNA TGTGCCAGCAGTGCCGCGGCGGGGGGGTCGAGCACAGATACGCAGTATTTT.